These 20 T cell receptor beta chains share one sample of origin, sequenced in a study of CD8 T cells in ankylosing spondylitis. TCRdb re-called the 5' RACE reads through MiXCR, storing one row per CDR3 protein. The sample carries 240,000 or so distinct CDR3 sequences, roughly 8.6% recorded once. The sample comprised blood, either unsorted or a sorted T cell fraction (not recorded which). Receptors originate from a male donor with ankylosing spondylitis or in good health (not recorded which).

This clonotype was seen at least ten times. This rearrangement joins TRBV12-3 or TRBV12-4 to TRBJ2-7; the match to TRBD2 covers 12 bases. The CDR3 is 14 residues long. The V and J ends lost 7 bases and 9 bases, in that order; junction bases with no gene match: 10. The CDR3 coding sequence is TGTGCCAGCATCCTGACTAGCGGGAGTGGTGCGCAGTACTTC. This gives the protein CASILTSGSGAQYF.

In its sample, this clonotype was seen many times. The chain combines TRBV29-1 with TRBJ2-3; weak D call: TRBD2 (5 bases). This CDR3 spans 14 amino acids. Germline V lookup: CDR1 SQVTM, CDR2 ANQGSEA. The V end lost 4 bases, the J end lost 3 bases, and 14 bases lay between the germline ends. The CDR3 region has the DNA TGCAGCGTTGGGGTCGCGGGTTCAACAGATACGCAGTATTTT. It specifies CSVGVAGSTDTQYF.

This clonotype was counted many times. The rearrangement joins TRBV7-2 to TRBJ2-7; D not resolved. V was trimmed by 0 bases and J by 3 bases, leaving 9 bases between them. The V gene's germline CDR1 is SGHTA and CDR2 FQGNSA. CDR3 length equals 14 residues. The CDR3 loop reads CASSLARSDYEQYF. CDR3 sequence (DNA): TGTGCCAGCAGCTTAGCACGTTCGGACTACGAGCAGTACTTC.

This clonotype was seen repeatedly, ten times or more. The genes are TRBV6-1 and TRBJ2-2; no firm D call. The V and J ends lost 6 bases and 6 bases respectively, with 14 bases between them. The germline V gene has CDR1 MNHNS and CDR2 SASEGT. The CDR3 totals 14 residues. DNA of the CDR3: TGTGCCAGCAGGGAGACGTCTCCGGCCGGGGAGCTGTTTTTT. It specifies CASRETSPAGELFF.

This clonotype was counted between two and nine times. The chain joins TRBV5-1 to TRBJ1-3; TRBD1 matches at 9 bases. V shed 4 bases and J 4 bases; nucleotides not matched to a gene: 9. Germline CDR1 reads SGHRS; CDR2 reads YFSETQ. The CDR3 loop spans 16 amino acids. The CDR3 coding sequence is TGCGCCAGCAGCCTGGACAGGGGAAGTTTCGGAAACACCATATATTTT. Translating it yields CASSLDRGSFGNTIYF.

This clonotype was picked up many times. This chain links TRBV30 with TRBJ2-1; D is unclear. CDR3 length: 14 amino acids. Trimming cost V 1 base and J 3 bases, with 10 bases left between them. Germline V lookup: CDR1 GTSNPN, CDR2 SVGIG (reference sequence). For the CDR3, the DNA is TGTGCCTGGAGTGCAGGTCTGCACTACAATGAGCAGTTCTTC. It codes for CAWSAGLHYNEQFF.

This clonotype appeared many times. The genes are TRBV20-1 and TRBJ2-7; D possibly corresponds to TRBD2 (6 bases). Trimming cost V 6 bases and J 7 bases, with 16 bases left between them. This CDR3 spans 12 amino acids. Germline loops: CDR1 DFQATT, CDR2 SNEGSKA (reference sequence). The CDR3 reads CSAGGRRGEQYF. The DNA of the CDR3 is TGCAGTGCGGGTGGGCGGAGGGGTGAGCAGTACTTC.

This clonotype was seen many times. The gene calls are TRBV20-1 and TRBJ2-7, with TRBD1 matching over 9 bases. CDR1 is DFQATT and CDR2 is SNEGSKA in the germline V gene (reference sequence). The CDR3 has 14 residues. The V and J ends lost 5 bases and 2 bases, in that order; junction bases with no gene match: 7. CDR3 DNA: TGCAGTGCTTCCGGGACAGGGCTAGCCTACGAGCAGTACTTC. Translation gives CSASGTGLAYEQYF.

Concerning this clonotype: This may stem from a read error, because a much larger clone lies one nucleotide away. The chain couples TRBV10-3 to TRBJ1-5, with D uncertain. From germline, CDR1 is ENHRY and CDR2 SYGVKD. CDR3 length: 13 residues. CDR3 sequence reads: CVISRYSNQPQHF. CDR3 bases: TGTGTCATCAGTCGTTATAGCAATCAGCCCCAGCATTTT.

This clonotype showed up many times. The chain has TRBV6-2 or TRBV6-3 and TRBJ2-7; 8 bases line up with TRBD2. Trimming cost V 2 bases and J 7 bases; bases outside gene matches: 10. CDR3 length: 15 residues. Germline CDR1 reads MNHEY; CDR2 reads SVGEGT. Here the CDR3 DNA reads TGTGCCAGCAGTTACGAGGTCGGGGGGGCGCTTGAGCAGTACTTC. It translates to CASSYEVGGALEQYF.

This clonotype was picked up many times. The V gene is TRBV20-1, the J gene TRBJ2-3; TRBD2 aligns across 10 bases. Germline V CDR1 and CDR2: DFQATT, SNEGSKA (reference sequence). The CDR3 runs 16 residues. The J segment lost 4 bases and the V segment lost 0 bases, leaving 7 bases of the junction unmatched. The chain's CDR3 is CSARDPAGGQADTQYF. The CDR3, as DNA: TGCAGTGCTAGAGATCCAGCGGGAGGGCAGGCAGATACGCAGTATTTT.

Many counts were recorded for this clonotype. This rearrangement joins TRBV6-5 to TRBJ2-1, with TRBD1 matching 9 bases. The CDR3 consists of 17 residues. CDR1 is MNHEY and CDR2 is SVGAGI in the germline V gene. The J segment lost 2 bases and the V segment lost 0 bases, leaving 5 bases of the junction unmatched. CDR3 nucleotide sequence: TGTGCCAGCAGTTACTCGACAAACAGGGGGCCCTACAATGAGCAGTTCTTC. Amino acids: CASSYSTNRGPYNEQFF.

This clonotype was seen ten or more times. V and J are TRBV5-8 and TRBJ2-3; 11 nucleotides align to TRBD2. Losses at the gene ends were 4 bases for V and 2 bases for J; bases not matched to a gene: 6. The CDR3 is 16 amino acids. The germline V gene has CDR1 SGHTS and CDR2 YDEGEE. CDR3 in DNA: TGTGCCAGCAGCGTAGGGACTAGCGGACCCACAGATACGCAGTATTTT. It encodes CASSVGTSGPTDTQYF.

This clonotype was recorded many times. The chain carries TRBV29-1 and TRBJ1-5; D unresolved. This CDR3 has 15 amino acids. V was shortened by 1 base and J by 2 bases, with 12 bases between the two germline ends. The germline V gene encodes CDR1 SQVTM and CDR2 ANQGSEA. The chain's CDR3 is CSVEVGGSGNQPQHF. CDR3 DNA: TGCAGCGTTGAAGTGGGAGGATCCGGCAATCAGCCCCAGCATTTT.

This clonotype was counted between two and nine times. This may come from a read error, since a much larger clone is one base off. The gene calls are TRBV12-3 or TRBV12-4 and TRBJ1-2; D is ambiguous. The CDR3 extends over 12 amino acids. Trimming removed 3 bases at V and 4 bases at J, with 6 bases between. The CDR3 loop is CASSLRSYGYTF. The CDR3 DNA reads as TGTGCCAGCAGTTTGAGAAGCTATGGCTACACCTTC.

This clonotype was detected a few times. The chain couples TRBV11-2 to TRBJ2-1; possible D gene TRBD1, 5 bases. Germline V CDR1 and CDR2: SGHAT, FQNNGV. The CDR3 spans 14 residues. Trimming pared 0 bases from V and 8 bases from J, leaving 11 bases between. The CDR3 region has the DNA TGTGCCAGCAGCTTAGAAGGGGTTGGGGATGAGCAGTTCTTC. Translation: CASSLEGVGDEQFF. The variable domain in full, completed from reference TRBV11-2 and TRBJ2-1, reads EAGVAQSPRYKIIEKRQSVAFWCNPISGHATLYWYQQILGQGPKLLIQFQNNGVVDDSQLPKDRFSAERLKGVDSTLKIQPAKLEDSAVYLCASSLEGVGDEQFFGPGTRLTVL.

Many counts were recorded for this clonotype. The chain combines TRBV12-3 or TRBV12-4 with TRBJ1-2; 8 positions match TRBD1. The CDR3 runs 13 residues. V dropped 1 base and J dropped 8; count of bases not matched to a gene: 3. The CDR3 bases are TGTGCCAGCAGTTTAGGGACAGGGTCCGGCTACACCTTC. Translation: CASSLGTGSGYTF.

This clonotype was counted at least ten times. The CDR3 region is CRIPGHNEKLFF. The CDR3 nucleotides are TGCAGGATTCCGGGACATAATGAAAAACTGTTTTTT. The chain recombines TRBV20-1 with TRBJ1-4; D is perhaps TRBD1 (6 bases). The germline V gene encodes CDR1 DFQATT and CDR2 SNEGSKA (reference sequence). There are 12 residues in the CDR3.

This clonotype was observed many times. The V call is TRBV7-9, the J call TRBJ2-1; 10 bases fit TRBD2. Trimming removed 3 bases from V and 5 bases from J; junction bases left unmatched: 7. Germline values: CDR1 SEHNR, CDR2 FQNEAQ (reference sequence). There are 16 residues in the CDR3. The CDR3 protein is CASSFPGLAGDNEQFF. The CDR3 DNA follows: TGTGCCAGCAGCTTTCCGGGGCTAGCGGGAGACAATGAGCAGTTCTTC.

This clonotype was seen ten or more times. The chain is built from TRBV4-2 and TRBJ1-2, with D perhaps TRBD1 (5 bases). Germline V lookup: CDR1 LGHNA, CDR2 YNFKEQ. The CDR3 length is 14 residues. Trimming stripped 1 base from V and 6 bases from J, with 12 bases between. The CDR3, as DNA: TGTGCCAGCAGCCAAGGCAGGGATATGGATGGCTACACCTTC. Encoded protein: CASSQGRDMDGYTF.